This TCR beta chain comes out of a study of technical replicates of blood from a handful of donors. CDR1 SGHRS and CDR2 YFSETQ come from the germline V gene. This CDR3 contains 17 residues. Unmatched junction bases numbered 18, after V lost 4 bases and J lost 9 bases. Assay: immunoSEQ multiplex PCR; the TCRdb copy retains only in-frame clones and omits some. The sample includes about 61,000 clones, more than 95% of them seen just once. The clonotype originates from a human donor in good health. This chain connects TRBV5-1 to TRBJ2-1; 8 bases map to TRBD2. Sequenced sample: T cells isolated from PBMCs. The CDR3 bases are TGCGCCAGCAGCCCGACCCCTGCGGGGGGCCTCGGAGGTGAGCAGTTCTTC. Amino acids: CASSPTPAGGLGGEQFF.